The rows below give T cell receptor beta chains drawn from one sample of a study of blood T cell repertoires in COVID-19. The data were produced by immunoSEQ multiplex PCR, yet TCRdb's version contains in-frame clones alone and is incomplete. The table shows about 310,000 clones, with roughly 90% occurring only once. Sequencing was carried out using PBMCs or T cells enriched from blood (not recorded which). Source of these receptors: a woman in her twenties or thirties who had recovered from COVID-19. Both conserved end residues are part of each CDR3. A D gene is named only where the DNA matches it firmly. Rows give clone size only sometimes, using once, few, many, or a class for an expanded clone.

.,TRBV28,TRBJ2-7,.,CASSSPGGARYEQYF,TGTGCCAGCAGCTCCCCCGGTGGGGCCCGCTACGAGCAGTACTTC
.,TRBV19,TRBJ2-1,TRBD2,CASSIYPGTSGNEQFF,TGTGCCAGTAGTATTTACCCCGGGACTAGCGGGAATGAGCAGTTCTTC
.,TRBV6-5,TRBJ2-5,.,CASRMITGIETQYF,TGTGCCAGCAGAATGATTACAGGGATTGAGACCCAGTACTTC
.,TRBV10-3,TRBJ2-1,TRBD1,CAISDGQGFINEQFF,TGTGCCATCAGTGACGGACAGGGATTCATCAATGAGCAGTTCTTC
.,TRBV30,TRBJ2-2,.,CAWRMLVLSGELFF,TGTGCCTGGAGGATGCTAGTCCTCTCCGGGGAGCTGTTTTTT
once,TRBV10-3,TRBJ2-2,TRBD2,CAIGTSGTNTGELFF,TGTGCCATCGGGACTAGCGGGACGAACACCGGGGAGCTGTTTTTT
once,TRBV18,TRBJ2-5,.,CASSQKETQYF,TGTGCCAGCTCTCAAAAAGAGACCCAGTACTTC
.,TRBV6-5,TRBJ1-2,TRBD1,CASTWTGGYGYTF,TGTGCCAGCACCTGGACAGGTGGATACGGCTACACCTTC
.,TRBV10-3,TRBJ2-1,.,CATKTPSEDEQFF,TGTGCCACCAAGACTCCCAGCGAAGATGAGCAGTTCTTC
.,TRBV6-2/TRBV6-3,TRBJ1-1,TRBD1,CASSVTGGGEAFF,TGTGCCAGCAGTGTGACAGGGGGCGGTGAAGCTTTCTTT
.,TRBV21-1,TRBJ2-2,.,CASSNKLPGDNRGELFF,TGTGCCAGCAGCAACAAGCTCCCGGGGGATAACCGCGGGGAGCTGTTTTTT
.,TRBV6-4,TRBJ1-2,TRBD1,CASSEEHRGPYGYTF,TGTGCCAGCAGTGAAGAGCACAGGGGGCCTTATGGCTACACCTTC
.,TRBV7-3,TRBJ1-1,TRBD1,CASSSDSTGLGTEAFF,TGTGCCAGCAGCTCCGACTCGACAGGGTTAGGCACTGAAGCTTTCTTT
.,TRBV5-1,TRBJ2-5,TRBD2,CASSLVFLAGGQETQYF,TGCGCCAGCAGCTTGGTTTTTCTAGCGGGGGGGCAAGAGACCCAGTACTTC
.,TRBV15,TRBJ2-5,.,CATSSDRNQETQYF,TGTGCCACCAGCAGCGACAGGAACCAAGAGACCCAGTACTTC
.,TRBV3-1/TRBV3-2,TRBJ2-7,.,CASSQGYVRREQYF,TGTGCCAGCAGCCAAGGATACGTCCGGCGGGAGCAGTACTTC
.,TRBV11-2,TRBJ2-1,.,CASSSGQALYNEQFF,TGTGCCAGCAGCTCGGGACAAGCCCTTTACAATGAGCAGTTCTTC
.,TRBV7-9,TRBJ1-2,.,CASSLGQETYGYTF,TGTGCCAGCAGCTTAGGACAGGAGACCTATGGCTACACCTTC
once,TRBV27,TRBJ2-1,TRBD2,CASSTLAIPYNEQFF,TGTGCCAGCAGTACACTAGCGATCCCCTACAATGAGCAGTTCTTC
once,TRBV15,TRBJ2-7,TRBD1,CATKDRETYEQYF,TGTGCCACCAAGGACAGGGAGACCTACGAGCAGTACTTC
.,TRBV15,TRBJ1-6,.,CATSRDLSGPPLHF,TGTGCCACCAGCAGAGATCTATCAGGTCCACCCCTCCACTTT
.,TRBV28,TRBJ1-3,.,CASSSRRQSSGNTIYF,TGTGCCAGCAGTTCCCGCCGACAGAGCTCTGGAAACACCATATATTTT
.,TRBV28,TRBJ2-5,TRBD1,CASSSLGQGAGETQYF,TGTGCCAGCAGTTCCTTGGGGCAGGGGGCCGGGGAGACCCAGTACTTC